This TCR beta chain came from a study of CD8+ T cells in alopecia areata. Study context: Donor skin was harvested from roughly 6-13-month-old C3H/HeJ mice with spontaneous alopecia and grafted onto approximately 7-11-week-old female C3H/HeJ recipients.

Note on this clone: Its target is not known. Germline and genes: mouse. With the read ending 4 residues before the CDR3 end, the germline J gene is used to fill in that end.

Study findings and constraints: Possibly because of HLA-related factors, TCR sharing was less clear across patients than in mice. Affected lesional scalp, above all in alopecia totalis/universalis, was more clonal than normal scalp.

CDR3 size: 15 residues. V was pared by 4 bases and J by 3 bases, with 6 bases of the junction left unmatched. Germline values: CDR1 SGHDT, CDR2 FRDEAV. TCR sequencing used cDNA made by reverse transcription of extracted RNA. Only in-frame clones appear in the TCRdb table, and some are missing; sequencing was by immunoSEQ multiplex PCR. The sample presents approximately 280,000 clones, none singletons. CD4, CD8alpha, NKG2D, NKG2ACE and other markers guided sorting of pooled cutaneous lymph node cells. V gene TRBV14 combines with J gene TRBJ2-4; 9 nucleotides agree with TRBD2. This TCR was sampled from a C3H/HeJ mouse with alopecia areata. MHC haplotype of the strain: H2-k. The sample comprised CD4+ T cells sorted from a lymph node. Incomplete CDR3 DNA: TGTGCCAGCAGTCTTGGGGGGGCGCGACAAAAC. This codes for CASSLGGARQN. In full, the CDR3 is CASSLGGARQNTLYF. The full variable domain, in which reference TRBV14 and TRBJ2-4 provide the parts outside the CDR3, is EAGVTQSPRYAVLQEGQAVSFWCDPISGHDTLYWYQQPRDQGPQLLVYFRDEAVIDNSQLPSDRFSAVRPKGTNSTLKIQSAKQGDTATYLCASSLGGARQNTLYFGAGTRLSVL.